The sequence of this T cell receptor (beta chain) was determined in a study of breast tumors, draining lymph nodes, adjacent tissues. Study results and limitations: Compared with basal-like, luminal-like tumors shared significantly more repertoire with nontumor tissue. Tumors had less TCR diversity than lymph nodes, more than nontumor tissue.

TCRdb itself ran the multiplex PCR reads through MiXCR, one entry per CDR3 protein. The sample includes approximately 210,000 distinct CDR3 sequences, approximately 29% seen only once; the top ten take roughly 1.5%. Axillary draining lymph nodes of breast cancer patients supplied the node samples. Many counts were recorded for this clonotype. The antigen remains unidentified. Trimming took off 3 bases at V and 2 bases at J, with 11 bases between the two ends. The germline gives CDR1 DFQATT, CDR2 SNEGSKA (reference sequence). CDR3 length equals 13 residues. Sequenced sample: axillary lymph node tissue. The chain employs TRBV20-1 and TRBJ2-7, with D perhaps assigned TRBD1 or TRBD2 (5 bases each). The receptor was derived from a female donor with breast cancer. Some clones in this sample may be carry-over from other donors' samples. CDR3 DNA: TGCAGTGCTAGTGGGACGGCTGCCTACGAGCAGTACTTC. Its protein product is CSASGTAAYEQYF.